The TCR beta chain under discussion was sequenced for a study of OX40 agonist ivuxolimab in advanced cancers. Study-level background: Patients were treated with ivuxolimab, an agonistic anti-OX40 (CD134) antibody. Averaging roughly 60 years in age, with a range of roughly 23 to 80, the cohort was 80% to 90% male.

Sampling times: baseline, cycle 4 day 1, cycle 7 day 1. Trimming left V 5 bases short and J 12 bases short, with 8 bases between. The CDR3 covers 10 residues. Germline-derived CDR1 and CDR2 are GTSNPN and SVGIG (reference sequence). Libraries were prepared by immunoSEQ multiplex PCR; TCRdb keeps only in-frame clonotypes and omits some of them. The sample records 25,000 to 35,000 clones, about 73% being singletons. Sequencing used CD4+ or CD8+ T cells sorted from blood, obtained in a trial of the OX40 agonist ivuxolimab. This TCR was recovered from an adult with an advanced solid tumor such as melanoma, head and neck, liver or kidney cancer. J is TRBJ1-6 and V is TRBV30; the D is unclear. As DNA, the CDR3 is TGTGCCTGGGCTTTCGGACCCCTCCACTTT. Translating it yields CAWAFGPLHF.